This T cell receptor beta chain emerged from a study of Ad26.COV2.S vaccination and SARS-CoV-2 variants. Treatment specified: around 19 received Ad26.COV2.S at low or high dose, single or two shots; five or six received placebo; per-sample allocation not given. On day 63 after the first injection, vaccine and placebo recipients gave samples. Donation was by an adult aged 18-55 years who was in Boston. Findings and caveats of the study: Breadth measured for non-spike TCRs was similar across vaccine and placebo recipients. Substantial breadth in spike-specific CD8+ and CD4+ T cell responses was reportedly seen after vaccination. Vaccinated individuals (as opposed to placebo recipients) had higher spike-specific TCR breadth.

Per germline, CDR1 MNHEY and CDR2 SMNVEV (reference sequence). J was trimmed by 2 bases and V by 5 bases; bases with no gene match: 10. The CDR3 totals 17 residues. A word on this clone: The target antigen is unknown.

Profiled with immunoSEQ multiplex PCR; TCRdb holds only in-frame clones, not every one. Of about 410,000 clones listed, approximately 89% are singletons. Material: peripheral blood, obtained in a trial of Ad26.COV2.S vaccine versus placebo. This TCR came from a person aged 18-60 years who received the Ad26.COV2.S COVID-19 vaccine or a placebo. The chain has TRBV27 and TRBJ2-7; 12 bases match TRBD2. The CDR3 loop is CASSPRPSSGRAYEQYF. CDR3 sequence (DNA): TGTGCCAGCAGTCCCCGCCCCTCTAGCGGGAGGGCCTACGAGCAGTACTTC.